A selection of T cell receptor beta chains follows, all from one sample in a study of regulatory T cells in long-lasting Graves disease. TCRdb recomputed calls from the multiplex PCR reads with MiXCR, one row per CDR3 protein. This sample carries roughly 520,000 distinct CDR3 sequences, more than 10% of them seen once, and the ten largest clones take around 10%. The data also belong to a second study, concerning T cells in Graves' hyperthyroidism and ophthalmopathy.

This specimen consisted of peripheral blood mononuclear cells (PBMCs), obtained at new diagnosis, from a patient treated with antithyroid drugs. The receptors shown here come from a woman aged 25 to 45 with Graves disease. The CDR3 runs from the conserved cysteine through the conserved F or W. The D gene is left open where the match is weak. Clone size appears in some rows only: once, few, many, or a class for an expanded clone.

j_call clone_size v_call d_call cdr3_aa cdr3_nt
TRBJ2-1 many TRBV12-3/TRBV12-4 . CASSTIQGNDNEQFF TGTGCCAGCAGCACAATACAGGGAAACGACAATGAGCAGTTCTTC
TRBJ2-1 many TRBV6-2/TRBV6-3 TRBD2 CASMTSGSGLYNEQFF TGTGCCAGCATGACTAGCGGGAGCGGACTATACAATGAGCAGTTCTTC
TRBJ1-4 many TRBV18 . CASSPRHDEKLFF TGTGCCAGCTCACCTCGACACGATGAAAAACTGTTTTTT
TRBJ2-3 . TRBV9 . CASSVARVSTDTQYF TGTGCCAGCAGCGTCGCCAGGGTCAGCACAGATACGCAGTATTTT
TRBJ1-2 many TRBV5-1 . CASSSRDGYGYTF TGTGCCAGCAGCTCGCGGGACGGGTATGGCTACACCTTC
TRBJ2-7 . TRBV20-1 . CSARHSGPRRDTYEQYF TGCAGTGCTAGACATTCCGGACCCCGTAGGGATACCTACGAGCAGTACTTC
TRBJ2-2 many TRBV7-2 . CASSPRDFGTGELFF TGTGCCAGCAGCCCCCGGGACTTTGGTACCGGGGAGCTGTTTTTT
TRBJ2-1 few TRBV20-1 . CSAFTTGPAYNEQFF TGCAGTGCTTTCACTACTGGACCCGCCTACAATGAGCAGTTCTTC
TRBJ2-3 . TRBV6-6 . CASSYSGWESTDTQYF TGTGCCAGCAGTTACTCGGGTTGGGAGAGCACAGATACGCAGTATTTT
TRBJ1-2 many TRBV18 . CASSPPLGDYGYTF TGTGCCAGCTCACCACCGTTAGGGGACTATGGCTACACCTTC
TRBJ2-2 many TRBV2 . CASSDRVNTGELFF TGTGCCAGCAGTGACAGGGTGAACACCGGGGAGCTGTTTTTT
TRBJ1-2 . TRBV4-3 . CASSQDTYGGGYTF TGCGCCAGCAGCCAAGATACTTATGGGGGGGGCTACACCTTC
TRBJ1-2 many TRBV20-1 . CSARDLWAGAHGYTF TGCAGTGCTAGAGATCTCTGGGCAGGGGCTCATGGCTACACCTTC
TRBJ2-7 many TRBV7-9 . CASSPVVGRGLREQYF TGTGCCAGCAGCCCAGTAGTAGGGCGGGGACTCAGGGAGCAGTACTTC
TRBJ2-7 many TRBV28 . CASSPRGRSSYEQYF TGTGCCAGCAGTCCGAGGGGCCGAAGCTCCTACGAGCAGTACTTC
TRBJ1-2 many TRBV12-3/TRBV12-4 TRBD1 CASTKGQGVEGYTF TGTGCCAGCACCAAAGGACAGGGGGTGGAGGGCTACACCTTC
TRBJ2-1 few TRBV19 . CASRNLGLSEQFF TGTGCCAGTAGAAATCTAGGGTTGTCTGAGCAGTTCTTC
TRBJ2-5 many TRBV12-3/TRBV12-4 . CASSFDSRETQYF TGTGCCAGCAGTTTCGACAGCCGAGAGACCCAGTACTTC
TRBJ2-1 . TRBV20-1 . CSATLPGPRAYNEQFF TGCAGTGCTACCCTCCCCGGACCCCGAGCCTACAATGAGCAGTTCTTC
TRBJ1-5 few TRBV6-5 TRBD1 CASSYSGAGGQPQHF TGTGCCAGCAGTTACTCTGGGGCAGGGGGTCAGCCCCAGCATTTT
TRBJ1-2 many TRBV24-1 . CATSDTTGHTRGGYTF TGTGCCACCAGTGATACTACGGGACATACCAGGGGTGGCTACACCTTC
TRBJ1-5 . TRBV20-1 . CSARDLEGQPQHF TGCAGTGCTAGAGATTTAGAGGGTCAGCCCCAGCATTTT
TRBJ2-3 few TRBV25-1 . CASSEYGVPSQYF TGTGCCAGCAGTGAATACGGAGTGCCTTCGCAGTATTTT
TRBJ2-1 . TRBV5-4 TRBD1 CASSWDSSSYNEQFF TGTGCCAGCAGCTGGGACAGCAGCTCCTACAATGAGCAGTTCTTC
TRBJ2-3 many TRBV20-1 TRBD2 CSATLAGTDTQYF TGCAGTGCCACACTAGCGGGCACAGATACGCAGTATTTT
TRBJ2-7 many TRBV29-1 TRBD1 CSVETGALYEQYF TGCAGCGTAGAAACAGGGGCCCTCTACGAGCAGTACTTC
TRBJ2-1 many TRBV12-3/TRBV12-4 TRBD2 CASSRAGGPIYEQFF TGTGCCAGCAGTCGAGCGGGAGGGCCTATTTATGAGCAGTTCTTC
TRBJ1-5 many TRBV7-2 . CASSLKGFIHQPQHF TGTGCCAGCAGCTTAAAGGGTTTTATTCATCAGCCCCAGCATTTT
TRBJ2-1 many TRBV11-3 TRBD2 CASTSRGSSYNEQFF TGTGCCAGCACCTCGCGGGGGAGCTCCTACAATGAGCAGTTCTTC
TRBJ1-4 . TRBV5-1 TRBD1 CASSRQGVANEKLFF TGCGCCAGCAGCCGACAGGGGGTAGCTAATGAAAAACTGTTTTTT
TRBJ2-1 . TRBV18 TRBD1 CASSPPTPRQGRPYNEQFF TGTGCCAGCTCACCACCCACGCCGAGACAGGGGCGCCCCTACAATGAGCAGTTCTTC
TRBJ2-5 . TRBV7-7 TRBD2 CASSRRLAEETQYF TGTGCCAGCAGTCGTCGACTAGCGGAAGAGACCCAGTACTTC
TRBJ2-1 many TRBV2 TRBD2 CASSQSIAGNYNEQFF TGTGCCAGCAGTCAGTCAATAGCGGGGAATTACAATGAGCAGTTCTTC
TRBJ2-3 few TRBV29-1 . CSVENTARTDTQYF TGCAGCGTTGAAAATACAGCTCGCACAGATACGCAGTATTTT
TRBJ2-1 . TRBV27 TRBD2 CASSFSTSGRAGEQFF TGTGCCAGCAGTTTCTCAACTAGCGGGAGGGCCGGTGAGCAGTTCTTC
TRBJ2-7 few TRBV9 TRBD2 CASSVVAGELYEQYF TGTGCCAGCAGCGTAGTAGCGGGAGAACTCTACGAGCAGTACTTC
TRBJ2-4 . TRBV29-1 . CSVEEPLIAKNIQYF TGCAGCGTTGAGGAGCCCTTAATAGCCAAAAACATTCAGTACTTC
TRBJ2-1 many TRBV19 TRBD1 CASGTGPTSYNEQFF TGTGCCAGCGGGACAGGACCAACCTCCTACAATGAGCAGTTCTTC
TRBJ2-1 many TRBV7-2 . CASSKSGLSYNEQFF TGTGCCAGCAGTAAAAGCGGGCTGTCCTACAATGAGCAGTTCTTC
TRBJ2-3 many TRBV20-1 TRBD2 CSARAVLKREGIDTQYF TGCAGTGCTAGAGCTGTTTTGAAGCGGGAGGGAATAGATACGCAGTATTTT
TRBJ2-1 . TRBV7-9 . CASSSRGANEQFF TGTGCCAGCAGCTCTCGGGGGGCCAATGAGCAGTTCTTC
TRBJ2-1 few TRBV4-1 . CASSQNYDNEQFF TGCGCCAGCAGCCAAAACTATGACAATGAGCAGTTCTTC
TRBJ2-6 many TRBV18 . CASAGFSGANVLTF TGTGCCAGCGCAGGTTTCTCTGGGGCCAACGTCCTGACTTTC
TRBJ2-5 . TRBV15 . CATSRDRGRTQYF TGTGCCACCAGCAGAGACAGGGGCCGGACCCAGTACTTC
TRBJ1-3 . TRBV7-6 . CASSLEGGDHGNTIYF TGTGCCAGCAGCTTAGAAGGCGGAGATCATGGAAACACCATATATTTT
TRBJ2-1 . TRBV11-3 . CASSLGQAGSWANEQFF TGTGCCAGCAGCTTAGGTCAGGCCGGGAGTTGGGCGAATGAGCAGTTCTTC
TRBJ1-1 . TRBV6-5 TRBD1 CASSYGDRYTEAFF TGTGCCAGCAGTTACGGGGACAGATACACTGAAGCTTTCTTT
TRBJ2-6 many TRBV12-3/TRBV12-4 TRBD1 CASSFEIPGQGFSGANVLTF TGTGCCAGCAGCTTCGAAATTCCGGGACAGGGTTTCTCTGGGGCCAACGTCCTGACTTTC
TRBJ2-3 many TRBV18 . CASSTQAGFFGDTQYF TGTGCCAGCTCAACTCAAGCAGGGTTCTTCGGCGATACGCAGTATTTT
TRBJ2-1 . TRBV28 . CASSGGGAERSEQFF TGTGCCAGCAGTGGGGGCGGGGCCGAGAGGAGTGAGCAGTTCTTC
TRBJ1-5 many TRBV20-1 TRBD1 CSATGTGGQPQHF TGCAGTGCCACCGGGACAGGGGGTCAGCCCCAGCATTTT